This section outlines one T cell receptor beta chain sequence together with its context. Its specificity is not known. Carrying UMI labels, the TRB cDNA libraries were prepared through 5' RACE. After re-calling the 5' RACE reads, TCRdb lists one entry per CDR3 protein, DNA absent. The repertoire table contains approximately 45,000 distinct CDR3 sequences. This record comes from a study of CXCR3-negative and CXCR3-positive naive CD8 T cells. Study at large: Per library, roughly 1.4 +/- 0.3 million reads; 130 million to 150 million TRB reads overall.

The germline V gene has CDR1 SGHDN and CDR2 FVKESK. The CDR3 has 15 residues. General study findings and limits: The majority of assays used fresh PBMCs, and CXCR3 expression partially decreased after cryopreservation. Naive CXCR3-positive and CXCR3-negative cells shared similar TRBV-TRBJ usage, unlike memory cells. Naive subsets did not differ in surface CD5, and the authors estimated TCR strength using properties of the TRB CDR3.

Sequencing was carried out using memory CD8+ T cells from blood. The source is a human donor in good health. Some clones in this sample may be carry-over from other donors' samples. J is TRBJ2-7 and V is TRBV14. The CDR3 here is CASSQEVSRYYEQYF. Full variable domain (missing parts from reference TRBV14 and TRBJ2-7): EAGVTQFPSHSVIEKGQTVTLRCDPISGHDNLYWYRRVMGKEIKFLLHFVKESKQDESGMPNNRFLAERTGGTYSTLKVQPAELEDSGVYFCASSQEVSRYYEQYFGPGTRLTVT.